This TCR beta chain is drawn from a study of Ad26.COV2.S vaccination and SARS-CoV-2 variants. Points from the study as a whole: In TCR breadth and depth analyses, total T cell responses may have been underestimated. Similar non-spike TCR breadth was seen in vaccine and placebo recipients.

Trimming removed 11 bases from V and 5 bases from J, with 18 bases in between. Germline lookup yields CDR1 SEHNR and CDR2 FQNEAQ (reference sequence). This CDR3 region has 13 residues. About this clone itself: No antigen is known for it.

The table came from immunoSEQ multiplex PCR; TCRdb's copy has only in-frame clones and leaves some out. The sample holds approximately 340,000 clones, about 92% seen once. The TCR sequence derives from a human donor who had recovered from COVID-19. The chain links TRBV7-9 to TRBJ1-2, with D perhaps TRBD1 (6 bases). The material was peripheral blood, obtained after recovery from COVID-19. This CDR3 reads CALDHLRGYGYTF. The DNA of the CDR3 is TGTGCCTTAGATCACCTCAGGGGATATGGCTACACCTTC.